A selection of T cell receptor beta chains follows, all from one sample in a study of T cell responses to AZD1222 COVID-19 vaccine. Profiled with immunoSEQ multiplex PCR; TCRdb holds only in-frame clones, not every one. Among more than 85,000 clones listed, roughly nine tenths were seen once. Sequencing used peripheral blood, obtained on day 0 of AZD1222 vaccination. The receptors originated from an adult in good health. The CDR3 runs from the conserved cysteine through the conserved F or W. The order of the fields is J gene, V gene, clone size, D gene, CDR3 DNA, CDR3 protein. The D gene is left open where the match is weak. A clone size is listed for some rows: how often the clone was seen (once, few, many), or a class if it is expanded.

>TRBJ1-2|TRBV6-1|.|.
TGTGCCAGCAGTGACTTCGCAGGGAGTGGTAACTATGGCTACACCTTC
CASSDFAGSGNYGYTF
>TRBJ1-1|TRBV13|.|.
TGTGCCAGCAGCAAACGGGACATGAACACTGAAGCTTTCTTT
CASSKRDMNTEAFF
>TRBJ2-1|TRBV19|.|.
TGTGCCAGTAGCACCTCGGGGCATGAGCAGTTCTTC
CASSTSGHEQFF
>TRBJ1-1|TRBV6-5|.|.
TGTGCCAGCAGTTACCCGGGAACAGGGTACACTGAAGCTTTCTTT
CASSYPGTGYTEAFF
>TRBJ1-4|TRBV28|.|.
TGTGCCAGCTGTACGGGGCTTGAGATGGTATTCGGAAAACTGTTTTTT
CASCTGLEMVFGKLFF
>TRBJ2-6|TRBV27|.|.
TGTGCCAGCAGTTTAGGGGTACGGGCGGGGGCCAACGTCCTGACTTTC
CASSLGVRAGANVLTF
>TRBJ1-2|TRBV30|.|TRBD1
TGTGCCTGTGCGTCAGGGGGCGCCGGCTATGGCTACACCTTC
CACASGGAGYGYTF
>TRBJ2-7|TRBV23-1|once|TRBD1
TGCGCCAGCAGTCCGACAGGGGGCGCTTCCCACGAGCAGTACTTC
CASSPTGGASHEQYF
>TRBJ1-4|TRBV7-9|.|.
TGTGCCAGCAGCTTAGTACCGGCCCCGGGTGGTGAAAAACTGTTTTTT
CASSLVPAPGGEKLFF
>TRBJ2-6|TRBV28|.|.
TGTGCCAGCAGTTCCAAGACAGTCCTCTCTGGGGCCAACGTCCTGACTTTC
CASSSKTVLSGANVLTF
>TRBJ1-2|TRBV6-5|.|.
TGTGCCAGCAGTTACTCGGCCCTTAACTATGGCTACACCTTC
CASSYSALNYGYTF
>TRBJ1-1|TRBV6-5|.|.
TGTGCCAGGGGGGAGGATGAGGACACTGAAGCTTTCTTT
CARGEDEDTEAFF
>TRBJ2-6|TRBV27|.|.
TGTGCCAGCAGTCTGGGACCTGGGGCCAACGTCCTGACTTTC
CASSLGPGANVLTF
>TRBJ1-5|TRBV28|few|TRBD1
TGTGCCAGCAGTTTCGGGACAGGTCTGGGGTGGCAGCCCCAGCATTTT
CASSFGTGLGWQPQHF
>TRBJ1-5|TRBV4-1|.|TRBD1
TGCGCCAGCAGCCATAATACAGGACAGGGCTCAAGTCAGCCCCAGCATTTT
CASSHNTGQGSSQPQHF
>TRBJ1-5|TRBV19|.|.
TGTGCCAGTAGCCCGATCGTTTGGAAATCCAATCAGCCCCAGCATTTT
CASSPIVWKSNQPQHF
>TRBJ2-6|TRBV7-6|.|.
TGTGCCAGCAGCCTATTATTGACGGGGGCCAACGTCCTGACTTTC
CASSLLLTGANVLTF
>TRBJ2-7|TRBV6-1|once|TRBD2
TGTGCCAGCAGTGATGACCTAGCGGGAATTTACGAGCAGTACTTC
CASSDDLAGIYEQYF
>TRBJ2-7|TRBV5-1|once|.
TGCGCCAGCAGCCCCGGGTCCTCCTACGAGCAGTACTTC
CASSPGSSYEQYF